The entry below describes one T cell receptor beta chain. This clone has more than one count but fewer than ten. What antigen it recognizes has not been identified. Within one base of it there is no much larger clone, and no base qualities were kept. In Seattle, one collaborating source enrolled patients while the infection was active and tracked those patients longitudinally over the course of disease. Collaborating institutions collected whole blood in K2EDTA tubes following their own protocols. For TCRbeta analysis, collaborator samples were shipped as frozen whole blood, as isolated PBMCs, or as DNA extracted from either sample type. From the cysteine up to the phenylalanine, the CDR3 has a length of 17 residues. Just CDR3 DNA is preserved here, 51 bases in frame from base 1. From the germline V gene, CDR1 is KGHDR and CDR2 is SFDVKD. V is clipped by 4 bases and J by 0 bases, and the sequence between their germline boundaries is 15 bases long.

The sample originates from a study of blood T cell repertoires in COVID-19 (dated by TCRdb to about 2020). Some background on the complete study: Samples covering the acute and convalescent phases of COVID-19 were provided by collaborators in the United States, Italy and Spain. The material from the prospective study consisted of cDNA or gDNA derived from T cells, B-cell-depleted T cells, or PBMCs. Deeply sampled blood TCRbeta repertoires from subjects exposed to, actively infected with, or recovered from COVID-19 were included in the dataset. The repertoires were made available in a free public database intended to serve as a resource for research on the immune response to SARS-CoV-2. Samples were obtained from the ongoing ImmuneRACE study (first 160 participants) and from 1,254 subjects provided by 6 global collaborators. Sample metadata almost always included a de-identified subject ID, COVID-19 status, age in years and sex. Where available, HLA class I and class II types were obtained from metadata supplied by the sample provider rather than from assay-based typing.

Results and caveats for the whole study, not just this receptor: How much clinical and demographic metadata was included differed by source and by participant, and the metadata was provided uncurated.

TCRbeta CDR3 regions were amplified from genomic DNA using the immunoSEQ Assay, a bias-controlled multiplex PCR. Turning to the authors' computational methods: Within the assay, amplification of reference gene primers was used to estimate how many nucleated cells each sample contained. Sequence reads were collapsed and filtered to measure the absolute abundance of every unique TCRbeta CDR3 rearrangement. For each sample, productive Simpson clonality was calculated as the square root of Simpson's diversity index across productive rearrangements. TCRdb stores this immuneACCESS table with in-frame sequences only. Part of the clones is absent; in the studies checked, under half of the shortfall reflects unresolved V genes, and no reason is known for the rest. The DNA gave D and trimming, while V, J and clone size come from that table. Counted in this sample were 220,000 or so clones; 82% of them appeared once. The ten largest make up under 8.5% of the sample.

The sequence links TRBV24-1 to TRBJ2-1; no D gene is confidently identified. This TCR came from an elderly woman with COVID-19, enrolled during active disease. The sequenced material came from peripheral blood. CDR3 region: CATSEAEVLSSYNEQFF. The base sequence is TGTGCCACCAGTGAGGCCGAGGTGCTTAGCTCCTACAATGAGCAGTTCTTC.